This TCR beta chain was recovered during a study of siplizumab effects on memory and regulatory T cells. Notes on the study in general: Unstimulated naive T cells seemed to show more diversity than memory cells did, and they also seemed to be among the major contributors to the alloresponse.

This clone showed up just once. Antigen: not known. Clones were read by immunoSEQ multiplex PCR, and TCRdb kept only the in-frame ones, dropping some. Of 37,000 or so clones listed, around 92% are singletons. The sequence derives from a human donor in good health. The specimen sequenced was naive CD4+ T cells sorted from blood.

The CDR3 DNA follows: TGTGCCAGCAGCTTAGAAGGGGGCCATGATGAGCAGTTCTTC. It translates to CASSLEGGHDEQFF. The gene calls are TRBV7-7 and TRBJ2-1, with 7 bases aligning to TRBD1. The CDR3 covers 14 residues. Losses at the gene ends were 1 base for V and 8 bases for J; bases not matched to a gene: 5. Germline CDR1 reads SSHAT; CDR2 reads FNYEAQ (reference sequence).